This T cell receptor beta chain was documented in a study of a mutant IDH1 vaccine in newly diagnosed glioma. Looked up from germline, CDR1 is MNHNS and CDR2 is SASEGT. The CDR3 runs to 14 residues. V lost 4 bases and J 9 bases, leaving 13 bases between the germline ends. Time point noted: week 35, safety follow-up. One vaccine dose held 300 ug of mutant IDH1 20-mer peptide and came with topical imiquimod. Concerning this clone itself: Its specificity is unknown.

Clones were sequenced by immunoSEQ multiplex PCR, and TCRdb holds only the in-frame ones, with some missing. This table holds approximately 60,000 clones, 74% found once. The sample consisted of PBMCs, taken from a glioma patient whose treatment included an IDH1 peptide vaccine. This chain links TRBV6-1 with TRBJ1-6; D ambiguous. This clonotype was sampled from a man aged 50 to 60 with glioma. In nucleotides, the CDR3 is TGTGCCAGCAGTGCCGGGGAGGGCGGTTCACCCCTCCACTTT. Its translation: CASSAGEGGSPLHF.